Included here is one T cell receptor (beta chain) sequence, with context. These data belong to a study of blood T cell repertoires in COVID-19. Study overall: Researchers got acute and convalescent COVID-19 samples from the United States, Italy and Spain. Sources were T cells, B-cell-depleted T cells, or PBMCs; the material itself was cDNA or gDNA.

Authors' analysis steps: Cell counts per sample came from amplifying reference gene primers. Produced via immunoSEQ multiplex PCR; TCRdb's table is partial and in-frame only. That table gives V, J and clone size, and the DNA gave D and trimming. The table records some 110,000 clones, 71% of them present only once. The CDR3 consists of 19 residues. The J segment lost 7 bases and the V segment lost 1 base, leaving 15 bases of the junction unmatched. Germline CDR1 is LGHNA and CDR2 is YNFKEQ. Sequenced material: peripheral blood. The chain recombines TRBV4-2 with TRBJ1-6; 8 nucleotides align to TRBD1. The receptor was isolated from a human donor with acute or convalescent COVID-19. The donor label of this sample is uncertain. The DNA for the CDR3 is TGTGCCAGCAGCCAAGGGGTCAGGGGGCCAGAGATGGGCAATTCACCCCTCCACTTT. Its translation is CASSQGVRGPEMGNSPLHF.